Judged by abundance, the clone carrying this T cell receptor beta chain is medium-sized. Its matching antigen is unknown. The CDR3 contains 13 residues. Germline CDR1 reads MNHEY; CDR2 reads SVGAGI. The V end lost 4 bases, the J end lost 3 bases, and 6 bases lay between the germline ends. The data originate from a study of early T cells in non-severe SARS-CoV-2 infection. Study-level background: Chains were unpaired, as sequencing was done on bulk RNA from unsorted whole blood.

The protocol attached unique molecular identifiers to individual cDNA molecules. Each CDR3 protein gets one entry after TCRdb re-called the 5' RACE reads with MiXCR. Of about 46,000 distinct CDR3 sequences in the sample, approximately 9% were seen once. Study results and caveats: Using VDJdb, the matching emphasized anti-spike CD8 responses while missing private and CD4 specificities.

Sequencing was performed on whole blood, taken at baseline. The sequence was collected from an adult who was a healthcare worker with PCR-confirmed SARS-CoV-2 infection or an uninfected control (not recorded which). This sequence joins TRBV6-5 and TRBJ2-2, with a tentative D call TRBD1 (6 bases). CDR3 bases: TGTGCCAGCAGTTCAGGGGACACCGGGGAGCTGTTTTTT. Its translation is CASSSGDTGELFF.